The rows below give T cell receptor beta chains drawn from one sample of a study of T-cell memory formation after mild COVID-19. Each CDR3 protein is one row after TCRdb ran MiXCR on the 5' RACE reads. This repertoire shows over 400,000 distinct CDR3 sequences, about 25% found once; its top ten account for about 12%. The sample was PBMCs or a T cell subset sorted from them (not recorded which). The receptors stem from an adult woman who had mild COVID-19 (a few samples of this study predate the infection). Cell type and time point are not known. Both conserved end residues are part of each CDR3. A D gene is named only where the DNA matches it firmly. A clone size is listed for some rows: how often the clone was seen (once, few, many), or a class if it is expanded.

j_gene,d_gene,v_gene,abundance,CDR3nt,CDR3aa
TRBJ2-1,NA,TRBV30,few,TGTGCCTGGAGTGAGGATTTGAGGAATGAGCAGTTCTTC,CAWSEDLRNEQFF
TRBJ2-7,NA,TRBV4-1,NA,TGCGCCAGCAGGCAACAGGTAGAGGGAGTCTTCCTCTACGAGCAGTACTTC,CASRQQVEGVFLYEQYF
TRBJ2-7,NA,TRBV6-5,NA,TGTGCCAGCAGGGAGAACCTTTACTACGAGCAGTACTTC,CASRENLYYEQYF
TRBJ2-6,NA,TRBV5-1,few,TGCGCCAGCAGCTTAGAAGGCCGGTCAACGGCTGGGGCCAACGTCCTGACTTTC,CASSLEGRSTAGANVLTF
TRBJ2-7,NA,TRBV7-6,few,TGTGCCAGCGGCCAGCCCCCCGAGCAGTACTTC,CASGQPPEQYF
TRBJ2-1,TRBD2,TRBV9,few,TGTGCCAGCAGCGTAGTCAGCGGGGGGCCTTTTTACAATGAGCAGTTCTTC,CASSVVSGGPFYNEQFF
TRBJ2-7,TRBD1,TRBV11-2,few,TGTGCCAGCAGCTGGGCCGGGACAGCATCCTACGAGCAGTACTTC,CASSWAGTASYEQYF
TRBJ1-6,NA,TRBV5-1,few,TGCGCCAGCAGCTTGACACGGTCAGATTCACCCCTCCACTTT,CASSLTRSDSPLHF
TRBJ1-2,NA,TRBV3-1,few,TGTGCCAGCACCGGGGACGGTAACTATGGCTACACCTTC,CASTGDGNYGYTF
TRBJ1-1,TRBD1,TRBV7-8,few,TGTGCCAGCAGCGCAGAACGGTTCGGGACAGGGCGCCTGAACACTGAAGCTTTCTTT,CASSAERFGTGRLNTEAFF
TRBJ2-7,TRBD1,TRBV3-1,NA,TGTGCCAGCAGCCACCCGCTCGGGACAGGCGGTAACGAGCAGTACTTC,CASSHPLGTGGNEQYF
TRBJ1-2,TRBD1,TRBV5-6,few,TGTGCCAGCAGCTGGGACAGGGAGGATGGCTACACCTTC,CASSWDREDGYTF
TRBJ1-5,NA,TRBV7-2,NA,TGTGCCAGCAGCTTAGAATGGGGGGGGAGTCAGCCCCAGCATTTT,CASSLEWGGSQPQHF
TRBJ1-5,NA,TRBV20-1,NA,TGCAGTGCCACGGGGTGGGGGAATCAGCCCCAGCATTTT,CSATGWGNQPQHF
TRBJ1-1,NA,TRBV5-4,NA,TGTGCCAGCAGCTTGGCCAGGACCATGAACACTGAAGCTTTCTTT,CASSLARTMNTEAFF
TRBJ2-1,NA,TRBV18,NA,TGTGCCAGCTCACCTGACTTCAAGACCCACAATGAGCAGTTCTTC,CASSPDFKTHNEQFF
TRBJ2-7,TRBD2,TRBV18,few,TGTGCCAGCTCACCATTCGACCTAGGAACGGGAGGGCCCGAGCAGTACTTC,CASSPFDLGTGGPEQYF
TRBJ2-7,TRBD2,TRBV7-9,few,TGTGCCAGCAGCATGACTAGCGGGGAGCAGTACTTC,CASSMTSGEQYF
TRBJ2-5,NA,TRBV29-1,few,TGCAGCGTTCGGGCAGCTCAAGAGACCCAGTACTTC,CSVRAAQETQYF
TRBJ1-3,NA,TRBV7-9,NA,TGTGCCAGCAGCTTAAGGATGGGGTTGAGCTCTGGAAACACCATATATTTT,CASSLRMGLSSGNTIYF
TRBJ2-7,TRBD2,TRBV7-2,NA,TGTGCCAGCAGCCATCCGGGACTAGGAATCCACGAGCAGTACTTC,CASSHPGLGIHEQYF
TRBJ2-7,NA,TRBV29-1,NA,TGCAGCGTTGAAGAACATACCTACGAGCAGTACTTC,CSVEEHTYEQYF
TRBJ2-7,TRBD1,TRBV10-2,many,TGCGCCAGCATGACAGGGCACTCCTACGAGCAGTACTTC,CASMTGHSYEQYF